Following are 32 T cell receptor beta chains from one sample sequenced in a study of T cell responses to AZD1222 COVID-19 vaccine. TCRdb's copy holds only in-frame clones and misses some; the assay was immunoSEQ multiplex PCR. The sample contains about 130,000 clones, around 90% of which appear only once. Specimen: peripheral blood, collected 28 days after the second AZD1222 dose. All receptors derive from an adult who received the AZD1222 COVID-19 vaccine.

The chain carries TRBV5-1 and TRBJ1-1; D unclear. The CDR3 runs 15 residues. Between the trimmed V and J ends, which lost 3 bases and 3 bases, there was a span of 15 bases. Germline V CDR1 and CDR2: SGHRS, YFSETQ. CDR3 in DNA: TGCGCCAGCAGCTCAAGGCATCGGGAGGACACTGAAGCTTTCTTT. It specifies CASSSRHREDTEAFF.

J is TRBJ1-4 and V is TRBV5-3, with TRBD1 identical over 10 bases. TRBV5-3 is designated an ORF whose function remains uncertain. V shed 2 bases and J 7 bases; nucleotides not matched to a gene: 11. The CDR3 is 17 residues long. DNA of the CDR3: TGTGCCAGAAGCTTCGCGGGACAGGGGACTGGCGGTGAAAAACTGTTTTTT. This gives the protein CARSFAGQGTGGEKLFF.

This chain connects TRBV7-9 to TRBJ1-1; D call uncertain. V lost 8 bases to trimming and J lost 3 bases, with 10 bases between them. CDR3 size: 12 residues. Looked up from germline, CDR1 is SEHNR and CDR2 is FQNEAQ (reference sequence). CDR3 nucleotide sequence: TGTGCCAGCGTGGAACTGGACACTGAAGCTTTCTTT. Its protein product is CASVELDTEAFF.

V gene TRBV7-9 combines with J gene TRBJ1-4; D is ambiguous. Germline-derived CDR1 and CDR2 are SEHNR and FQNEAQ (reference sequence). The ends were cut back, 5 bases at V and 0 bases at J, with 13 bases in the middle. The CDR3 spans 16 residues. The CDR3 protein is CASSPAAAATNEKLFF. In nucleotides, the CDR3 is TGTGCCAGCAGCCCGGCGGCCGCGGCAACTAATGAAAAACTGTTTTTT.

The V call is TRBV11-1, the J call TRBJ1-1; tentative D call: TRBD1 (5 bases). CDR3 length: 15 amino acids. The V end lost 1 base, the J end lost 5 bases, and 14 bases lay between the germline ends. Germline CDR1 SGHAT, CDR2 FQDESV (reference sequence). This CDR3 reads CASSLDGRRGTEAFF. The CDR3 DNA reads TGTGCCAGCAGCTTAGACGGACGGCGGGGGACTGAAGCTTTCTTT.

V is TRBV3-1 (or the pseudogene TRBV3-2) and J is TRBJ1-2; TRBD1 agrees at 10 bases. The CDR3 runs 15 residues. In germline, CDR1 is LGHDT, CDR2 YNNKEL (reference sequence). The J segment lost 6 bases and the V segment lost 0 bases, leaving 4 bases of the junction unmatched. CDR3 nucleotides: TGTGCCAGCAGCCAAGAATCGACAGGGGGCAATGGCTACACCTTC. Translating it yields CASSQESTGGNGYTF.

This chain joins TRBV5-3 and TRBJ1-1, with D hard to call. TRBV5-3 is known as an ORF, though its function is uncertain. CDR3 length: 12 amino acids. Trimming removed 5 bases from V and 3 bases from J, with 8 bases in between. CDR3 nucleotide sequence: TGTGCCAGAAGGTCCGGGGACACTGAAGCTTTCTTT. The encoded protein is CARRSGDTEAFF.

This chain joins TRBV19 and TRBJ1-5; the D gene is possibly TRBD1 (6 bases). Germline CDR1 is LNHDA and CDR2 is SQIVND (reference sequence). The CDR3 is 15 residues long. V gave up 4 bases and J gave up 7 bases, with 17 bases separating them. The CDR3 protein is CASSRPRQVRQPQHF. As DNA, the CDR3 is TGTGCCAGTAGTAGGCCCCGACAGGTTAGGCAGCCCCAGCATTTT.

The chain recombines TRBV4-3 with TRBJ2-7; possibly TRBD2 for D (5 bases). This CDR3 has 15 amino acids. The V and J ends lost 0 bases and 4 bases respectively, with 13 bases between them. Germline assignment: CDR1 LGHNA and CDR2 YSLEER. The CDR3: CASSQERAAQYEQYF. The CDR3 DNA is TGCGCCAGCAGCCAAGAGAGGGCAGCCCAGTACGAGCAGTACTTC.

The chain combines TRBV7-4 with TRBJ1-5; 7 bases map to TRBD1. The CDR3 has 15 amino acids. Germline assignment: CDR1 SGHVT and CDR2 SQSDAQ. The V gene end was trimmed by 5 bases and the J gene end by 4 bases; junction bases not matched to a gene: 8. CDR3 residues: CASSLRQGCNQPQHF. CDR3 in DNA: TGTGCCAGCAGCCTTAGACAGGGATGTAATCAGCCCCAGCATTTT. The full variable domain, in which reference TRBV7-4 and TRBJ1-5 provide the parts outside the CDR3, is GAGVSQSPRYKVAKRGRDVALRCDSISGHVTLYWYRQTLGQGSEVLTYSQSDAQRDKSGRPSGRFSAERPERSVSTLKIQRTEQGDSAVYLCASSLRQGCNQPQHFGDGTRLSIL.

Regarding this clone: Within the sample, other DNA sequences also encode this same CDR3. The rearrangement joins TRBV6-5 to TRBJ1-5, with unresolved D. Germline CDR1 MNHEY, CDR2 SVGAGI. V gave up 0 bases and J gave up 0 bases, with 6 bases separating them. The CDR3 is 15 amino acids. This CDR3 is CASSYSHDSNQPQHF. CDR3 coding DNA: TGTGCCAGCAGTTACTCACACGATAGCAATCAGCCCCAGCATTTT.

This sequence joins TRBV5-1 and TRBJ1-1; the D gene is possibly TRBD1 (5 bases). V shed 4 bases and J shed 1 base, with 8 bases lying between them. This CDR3 comprises 13 residues. Per germline, CDR1 SGHRS and CDR2 YFSETQ. The CDR3 DNA is TGCGCCAGCAGCACAGGACCGAACACTGAAGCTTTCTTT. It is translated as CASSTGPNTEAFF. The full variable domain, its missing parts supplied by reference TRBV5-1 and TRBJ1-1, is KAGVTQTPRYLIKTRGQQVTLSCSPISGHRSVSWYQQTPGQGLQFLFEYFSETQRNKGNFPGRFSGRQFSNSRSEMNVSTLELGDSALYLCASSTGPNTEAFFGQGTRLTVV.

The V call is TRBV4-2, the J call TRBJ1-1; TRBD1 might be the D (5 bases). V was shortened by 2 bases and J by 6 bases, with 16 bases between the two germline ends. Germline lookup yields CDR1 LGHNA and CDR2 YNFKEQ. The CDR3 has 15 amino acids. The CDR3 loop reads CASSQSTTDTAEAFF. The CDR3 DNA reads as TGTGCCAGCAGCCAAAGTACGACAGACACGGCTGAAGCTTTCTTT.

The chain is built from TRBV7-9 and TRBJ2-3; 14 bases line up with TRBD2. Germline-derived CDR1 and CDR2 are SEHNR and FQNEAQ (reference sequence). With V trimmed by 6 bases and J by 5 bases, 7 bases remained unmatched. CDR3 length: 16 amino acids. For the CDR3, the DNA is TGTGCCAGCAGAAAGACTAGCGGGGGGGCAGTAGATACGCAGTATTTT. It specifies CASRKTSGGAVDTQYF.

V is TRBV7-9 and J is TRBJ2-1; a weak D match, TRBD2 (5 bases). V gave up 5 bases and J gave up 4 bases, with 6 bases separating them. Germline CDR1 is SEHNR and CDR2 is FQNEAQ (reference sequence). CDR3 size: 12 residues. The CDR3 coding sequence is TGTGCCAGCAGCGGACTGTACAATGAGCAGTTCTTC. Translating it yields CASSGLYNEQFF.

The J gene is TRBJ1-1, the V gene TRBV9; possibly TRBD1 for D (6 bases). The CDR3 consists of 12 residues. V shed 3 bases and J shed 8 bases, with 11 bases lying between them. The V gene's germline CDR1 is SGDLS and CDR2 YYNGEE. The CDR3 spells CASSALQGEAFF. The CDR3 DNA reads as TGTGCCAGCAGCGCTTTACAGGGAGAAGCTTTCTTT. The full variable domain, rest sourced from reference TRBV9 and TRBJ1-1, is DSGVTQTPKHLITATGQRVTLRCSPRSGDLSVYWYQQSLDQGLQFLIQYYNGEERAKGNILERFSAQQFPDLHSELNLSSLELGDSALYFCASSALQGEAFFGQGTRLTVV.

The CDR3 spells CATSDGPTDTQYF. CDR3 nucleotides: TGTGCCACCAGTGATGGGCCCACAGATACGCAGTATTTT. The rearrangement links TRBV24-1 to TRBJ2-3; D gene unclear. The CDR3 has 13 amino acids. Germline values: CDR1 KGHDR, CDR2 SFDVKD. The V gene lost 3 bases and the J gene lost 2 bases, with 5 bases spanning the gap.

The rearrangement uses TRBV2 and TRBJ2-1, with 12 nucleotides matching TRBD2. The CDR3 consists of 14 residues. Losses at the gene ends were 6 bases for V and 7 bases for J; bases not matched to a gene: 4. Germline V gives CDR1 SNHLY, CDR2 FYNNEI. The chain's CDR3 is CASRRLAGVNEQFF. In DNA form, the CDR3 reads TGTGCCAGCAGGCGACTAGCGGGGGTTAATGAGCAGTTCTTC.

This clone was counted a single time. The CDR3 coding sequence is TGTGCCAGCAGTGACAGGGACACCGGGGAGCTGTTTTTT. Translated: CASSDRDTGELFF. This chain uses TRBV6-4 with TRBJ2-2; no firm D call. V lost 2 bases to trimming and J lost 3 bases, with 4 bases between them. The CDR3 runs 13 residues. Germline V gives CDR1 MRHNA, CDR2 SNTAGT.

In its sample, this clone was seen once. The V gene is TRBV7-2, the J gene TRBJ2-5; TRBD1 agrees at 7 bases. In germline, CDR1 is SGHTA, CDR2 FQGNSA. J gave up 1 base and V 5 bases, and 7 bases lay outside the gene matches. The CDR3 totals 15 residues. CDR3 in amino acids: CASSRPGTAQETQYF. CDR3 DNA sequence: TGTGCCAGCAGCCGCCCCGGGACAGCCCAAGAGACCCAGTACTTC.

J is TRBJ2-1 and V is TRBV5-6, with D hard to call. CDR1 is SGHDT and CDR2 is YYEEEE in the germline V gene. V was pared by 3 bases and J by 3 bases, with 10 bases between. CDR3 length: 14 residues. The CDR3 bases are TGTGCCAGCAGCTCGACCGGCTTCTACAATGAGCAGTTCTTC. Translation: CASSSTGFYNEQFF.

This clone was counted only a few times. The genes are TRBV7-2 and TRBJ2-7; D not certain. V was trimmed by 2 bases and J by 0 bases, leaving 8 bases between them. CDR1 is SGHTA and CDR2 is FQGNSA in the germline V gene. The CDR3 contains 14 residues. CDR3 protein: CASSLSITSYEQYF. The CDR3 nucleotides read TGTGCCAGCAGCTTAAGTATCACCTCCTACGAGCAGTACTTC.

Remarks on this clone: The same CDR3 arises from other DNA sequences in this sample as well. The rearrangement joins TRBV18 to TRBJ1-5; D gene uncertain. The germline CDR1 and CDR2 sequences are KGHSH and LQKENI. V was cut by 6 bases and J by 4 bases, with 7 bases left in between. The CDR3 totals 12 residues. The CDR3 sequence: CASSPPNQPQHF. The CDR3 nucleotides are TGTGCCAGCTCCCCCCCTAATCAGCCCCAGCATTTT.

The chain is built from TRBV2 and TRBJ2-7; 7 bases align to TRBD2. The CDR3 has 13 amino acids. J was trimmed by 2 bases and V by 7 bases; bases with no gene match: 5. CDR1 and CDR2 (germline): SNHLY, FYNNEI. The CDR3 DNA sequence: TGTGCCAGCAATCTAGCGGACACCTACGAGCAGTACTTC. Encoded protein: CASNLADTYEQYF.

The genes are TRBV5-5 and TRBJ1-3; 7 positions match TRBD1. The ends lost 0 bases at V and 3 bases at J; junction bases unmatched: 6. CDR1 and CDR2 from the germline V gene are SGHKS and YYEKEE (reference sequence). The CDR3 loop spans 16 amino acids. The CDR3 bases are TGTGCCAGCAGCTTGGGACAGACAGGGTTTGGAAACACCATATATTTT. It is translated as CASSLGQTGFGNTIYF.

This chain uses TRBV11-2 with TRBJ1-1, with D unresolved. V gave up 1 base and J gave up 1 base, with 10 bases separating them. Germline lookup yields CDR1 SGHAT and CDR2 FQNNGV. The length of the CDR3 is 15 residues. The CDR3 DNA reads as TGTGCCAGCAGCTTAGCTATAGGGTGGAACACTGAAGCTTTCTTT. Amino acids: CASSLAIGWNTEAFF. The whole variable domain, filled in from reference TRBV11-2 and TRBJ1-1, reads EAGVAQSPRYKIIEKRQSVAFWCNPISGHATLYWYQQILGQGPKLLIQFQNNGVVDDSQLPKDRFSAERLKGVDSTLKIQPAKLEDSAVYLCASSLAIGWNTEAFFGQGTRLTVV.

The V gene is TRBV30, the J gene TRBJ2-7; 7 nucleotides align to TRBD1. The CDR3 runs to 13 residues. V dropped 4 bases and J dropped 1; count of bases not matched to a gene: 4. Germline V gene sequence: CDR1 GTSNPN, CDR2 SVGIG (reference sequence). CDR3: CAWIGTASYEQYF. As DNA, the CDR3 is TGTGCCTGGATCGGGACAGCTTCCTACGAGCAGTACTTC.

The chain has TRBV7-2 and TRBJ1-3; no reliable D call. Trimming shortened V by 4 bases and J by 3 bases, and 10 bases separated the two germline ends. The CDR3 totals 14 residues. Germline CDR1 is SGHTA and CDR2 is FQGNSA. CDR3 sequence (DNA): TGTGCCAGCAGCTCAACCAGGATTGGAAACACCATATATTTT. This sequence encodes CASSSTRIGNTIYF.

There are a few counts of this clone. Other DNA sequences in the sample encode the same CDR3. This chain uses TRBV7-8 with TRBJ1-5, with D hard to call. This CDR3 spans 13 amino acids. Germline V CDR1 and CDR2: SGHVS, FQNEAQ. V shed 3 bases and J shed 5 bases, with 8 bases lying between them. The CDR3 loop is CASSLFSDQPQHF. As DNA, the CDR3 is TGTGCCAGCAGCTTGTTTAGTGATCAGCCCCAGCATTTT.

This CDR3 reads CSVEDGLGQRGTDTQYF. As DNA, the CDR3 is TGCAGCGTTGAAGATGGGCTGGGTCAGAGGGGCACAGATACGCAGTATTTT. The chain uses TRBV29-1 and TRBJ2-3; weak D call: TRBD2 (5 bases). The CDR3 loop spans 17 amino acids. In germline, CDR1 is SQVTM, CDR2 ANQGSEA. Trimming pared 0 bases from V and 1 base from J, leaving 17 bases between.

The CDR3 DNA sequence: TGTGCCAGCGTTTTTAGGGAACGCTATGGCTACACCTTC. This translates into CASVFRERYGYTF. The V and J genes are TRBV2 and TRBJ1-2; D is uncertain. The V end lost 8 bases, the J end lost 4 bases, and 14 bases lay between the germline ends. The CDR3 contains 13 residues. Germline V lookup: CDR1 SNHLY, CDR2 FYNNEI.

The J gene is TRBJ1-4, the V gene TRBV6-5, with D perhaps matching TRBD1 (5 bases). Trimming left V 0 bases short and J 2 bases short, with 7 bases between. The germline CDR1 and CDR2 sequences are MNHEY and SVGAGI. The CDR3 is 15 residues long. The CDR3 protein is CASSYSGVTNEKLFF. The CDR3 DNA is TGTGCCAGCAGTTACTCGGGGGTGACTAATGAAAAACTGTTTTTT.